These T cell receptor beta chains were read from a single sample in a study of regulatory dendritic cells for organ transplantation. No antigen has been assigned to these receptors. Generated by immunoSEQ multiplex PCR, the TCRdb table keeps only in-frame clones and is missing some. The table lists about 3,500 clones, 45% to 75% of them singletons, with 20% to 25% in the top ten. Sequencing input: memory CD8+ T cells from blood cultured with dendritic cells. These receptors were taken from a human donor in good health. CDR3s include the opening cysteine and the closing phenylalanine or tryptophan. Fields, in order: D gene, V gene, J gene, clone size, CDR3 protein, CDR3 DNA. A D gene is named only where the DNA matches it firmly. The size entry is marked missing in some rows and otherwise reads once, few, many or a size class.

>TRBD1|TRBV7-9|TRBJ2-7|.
CASSYGTGASYEQYF
TGTGCCAGCAGCTACGGGACAGGGGCGTCCTACGAGCAGTACTTC
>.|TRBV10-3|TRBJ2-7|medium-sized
CAISYGQGPYEQYF
TGTGCCATCAGTTATGGGCAGGGTCCGTACGAGCAGTACTTC
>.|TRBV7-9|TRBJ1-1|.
CASSLSSRTEAFF
TGTGCCAGCAGCTTATCTTCTCGGACTGAAGCTTTCTTT
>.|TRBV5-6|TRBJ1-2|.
CASSLTTGSVYGYTF
TGTGCCAGCAGCTTAACTACAGGGTCTGTCTATGGCTACACCTTC
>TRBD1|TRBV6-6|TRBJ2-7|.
CASSGTGRRQYF
TGTGCCAGCAGTGGGACAGGTCGGCGGCAGTACTTC
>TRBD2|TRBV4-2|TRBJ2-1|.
CASSFSGASSYNEQFF
TGTGCCAGCAGTTTTAGCGGGGCGAGCTCCTACAATGAGCAGTTCTTC
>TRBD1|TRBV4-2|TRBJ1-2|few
CASSPSTTGGYGYTF
TGTGCCAGCAGCCCCTCGACGACAGGGGGCTATGGCTACACCTTC
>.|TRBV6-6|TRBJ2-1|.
CASSPSQGLDNEQFF
TGTGCCAGCAGCCCCTCACAGGGCCTTGACAATGAGCAGTTCTTC
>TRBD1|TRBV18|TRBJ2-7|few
CASSPDRVYEQYF
TGTGCCAGCTCACCGGACAGGGTCTACGAGCAGTACTTC
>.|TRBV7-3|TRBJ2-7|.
CASGGSADYEQYF
TGTGCCAGCGGGGGGAGTGCCGACTACGAGCAGTACTTC
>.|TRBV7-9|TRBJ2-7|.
CASNPMEGAYEQYF
TGTGCCAGCAACCCGATGGAGGGGGCTTACGAGCAGTACTTC
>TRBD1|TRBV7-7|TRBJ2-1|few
CASSPGQGSYNEQFF
TGTGCTAGCAGCCCCGGACAGGGCTCCTACAATGAGCAGTTCTTC
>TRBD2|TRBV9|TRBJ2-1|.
CASSVVAGGDEQFF
TGTGCCAGCAGCGTAGTGGCGGGAGGAGATGAGCAGTTCTTC
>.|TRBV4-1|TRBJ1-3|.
CASSRQASSGNTIYF
TGCGCCAGCAGTCGACAGGCGAGCTCTGGAAACACCATATATTTT
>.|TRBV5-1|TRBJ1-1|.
CASSLAGGYTEAFF
TGCGCCAGCAGCTTGGCGGGTGGATATACTGAAGCTTTCTTT
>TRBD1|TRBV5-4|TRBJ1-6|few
CASSLKGQDSPLHF
TGTGCCAGCAGCTTGAAGGGACAGGATTCACCCCTCCACTTT
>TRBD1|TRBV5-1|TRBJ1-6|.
CASRPVLQGGPGNSPLHF
TGCGCCAGCAGACCCGTCCTTCAGGGGGGTCCGGGTAATTCACCCCTCCACTTT
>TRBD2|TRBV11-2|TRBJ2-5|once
CASSFPLAGKETQYF
TGTGCCAGCAGCTTCCCACTAGCGGGTAAAGAGACCCAGTACTTC
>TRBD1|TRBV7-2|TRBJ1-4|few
CASSPQGARGEKLFF
TGTGCCAGCAGCCCACAGGGGGCGAGGGGTGAAAAACTGTTTTTT
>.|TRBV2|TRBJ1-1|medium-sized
CASSVGGSYTEAFF
TGTGCCAGCAGTGTTGGGGGCTCCTACACTGAAGCTTTCTTT
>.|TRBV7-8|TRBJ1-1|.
CASSPQGWEAFF
TGTGCCAGCAGCCCACAGGGATGGGAAGCTTTCTTT
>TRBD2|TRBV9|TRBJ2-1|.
CASSASRGGSYNEQFF
TGTGCCAGCAGCGCTTCACGGGGGGGTTCCTACAATGAGCAGTTCTTC
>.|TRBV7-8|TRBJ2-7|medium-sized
CASNRDSGSYEQYF
TGTGCCAGCAACCGGGACTCCGGGTCCTACGAGCAGTACTTC
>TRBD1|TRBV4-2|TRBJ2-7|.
CASSYQTGAAYEQYF
TGTGCCAGCAGCTATCAGACAGGGGCAGCCTACGAGCAGTACTTC
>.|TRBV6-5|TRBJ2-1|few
CASSYSDSNNEQFF
TGTGCCAGCAGTTACTCGGACTCGAACAATGAGCAGTTCTTC
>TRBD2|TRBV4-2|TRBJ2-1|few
CASSQDLRGGDEQFF
TGTGCCAGCAGCCAAGATCTGCGGGGGGGCGATGAGCAGTTCTTC
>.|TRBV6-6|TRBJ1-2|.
CASSYGTRTGYGYTF
TGTGCCAGCAGTTATGGGACACGGACGGGCTATGGCTACACCTTC
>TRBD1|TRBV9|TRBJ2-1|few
CASSVDQGRGTGEQFF
TGTGCCAGCAGCGTAGATCAGGGGCGGGGGACAGGGGAGCAGTTCTTC
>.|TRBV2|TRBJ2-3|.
CASSHPGLSTDTQYF
TGTGCCAGCAGTCATCCGGGACTTAGCACAGATACGCAGTATTTT
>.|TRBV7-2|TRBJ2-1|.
CASSPPGQGGSTGNEQFF
TGTGCCAGCAGCCCCCCGGGGCAGGGAGGATCTACAGGTAATGAGCAGTTCTTC
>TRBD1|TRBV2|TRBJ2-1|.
CASSVGTGDGEEQFF
TGTGCCAGCAGCGTGGGGACAGGGGATGGGGAGGAGCAGTTCTTC
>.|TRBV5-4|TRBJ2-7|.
CASSSCQQGVPCEQYF
TGTGCCAGCAGCTCATGTCAACAGGGAGTCCCTTGCGAGCAGTACTTC
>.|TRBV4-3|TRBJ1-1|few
CASSQDTGRSTEAFF
TGCGCCAGCAGCCAAGATACCGGGAGGAGCACTGAAGCTTTCTTT
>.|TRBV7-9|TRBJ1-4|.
CASSHARGNDEKLFF
TGTGCCAGCAGCCATGCCAGGGGTAATGATGAAAAACTGTTTTTT
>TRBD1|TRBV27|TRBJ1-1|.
CASRVGAGQGFTEAFF
TGTGCCAGCAGGGTAGGGGCGGGACAGGGATTTACTGAAGCTTTCTTT
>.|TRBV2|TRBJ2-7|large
CASSEVETEWGAYEQYF
TGTGCCAGCAGTGAAGTTGAGACGGAGTGGGGGGCCTACGAGCAGTACTTC
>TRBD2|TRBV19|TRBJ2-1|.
CASTVLAGGGNEQFF
TGTGCCAGTACGGTACTAGCGGGGGGCGGGAATGAGCAGTTCTTC
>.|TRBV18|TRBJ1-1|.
CASSPTGPVNTEAFF
TGTGCCAGCTCACCTACAGGACCCGTGAACACTGAAGCTTTCTTT
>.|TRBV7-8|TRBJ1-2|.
CASSLGGPQSNYGYTF
TGTGCCAGCAGCTTAGGGGGGCCTCAGTCTAACTATGGCTACACCTTC
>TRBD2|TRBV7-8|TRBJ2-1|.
CASSLERGPGHEQFF
TGTGCCAGCAGCCTCGAGCGGGGACCGGGCCATGAGCAGTTCTTC
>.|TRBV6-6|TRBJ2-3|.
CASSLYRSTDTQYF
TGTGCCAGCAGTCTTTATAGAAGCACAGATACGCAGTATTTT
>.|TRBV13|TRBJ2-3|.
CASSLGDSGPDTQYF
TGTGCCAGCAGCTTAGGAGACAGTGGGCCAGATACGCAGTATTTT
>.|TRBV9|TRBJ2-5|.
CASSVGHPGTQYF
TGTGCCAGCAGCGTGGGCCATCCCGGGACCCAGTACTTC
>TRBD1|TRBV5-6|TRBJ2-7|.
CASSEDRGTLYEQYF
TGTGCCAGCAGCGAGGACAGGGGGACTCTATACGAGCAGTACTTC
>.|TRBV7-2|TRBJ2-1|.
CASSFSGNEQFF
TGTGCCAGCAGCTTTTCAGGGAATGAGCAGTTCTTC
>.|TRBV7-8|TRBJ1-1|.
CASSLVSWNTEAFF
TGTGCCAGCAGCTTAGTTAGCTGGAACACTGAAGCTTTCTTT
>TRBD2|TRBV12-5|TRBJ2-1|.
CASGSGGGGNEQFF
TGTGCTAGTGGTTCGGGCGGGGGAGGCAATGAGCAGTTCTTC
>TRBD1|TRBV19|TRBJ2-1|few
CASDMGQGAYNEQFF
TGTGCCAGTGATATGGGACAGGGGGCCTACAATGAGCAGTTCTTC
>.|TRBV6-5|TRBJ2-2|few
CASDSSGELFF
TGTGCCAGCGACAGTTCCGGGGAGCTGTTTTTT
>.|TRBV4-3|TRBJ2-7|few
CASSQERSYEQYF
TGCGCCAGCAGCCAAGAGAGGAGCTACGAGCAGTACTTC
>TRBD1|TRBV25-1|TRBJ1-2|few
CASSEYLDGTGGDGYTF
TGTGCCAGCAGTGAATATTTGGACGGGACAGGGGGTGATGGCTACACCTTC
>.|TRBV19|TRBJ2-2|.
CASSLQGFSGELFF
TGTGCCAGTAGTCTACAGGGTTTTTCCGGGGAGCTGTTTTTT
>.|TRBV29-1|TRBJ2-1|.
CSVESSRRFNEQFF
TGCAGCGTTGAATCTAGCAGGAGGTTCAATGAGCAGTTCTTC